This T cell receptor beta chain appears in the sequencing data of a study of blood T cell repertoires in COVID-19. Data came from immunoSEQ multiplex PCR; TCRdb stores just in-frame clones and leaves some out. There are 250,000 to 350,000 clones in the sample; around 90% occur only once, and 0.85% to 0.95% lies in the top ten. Trimming stripped 5 bases from V and 8 bases from J, with 15 bases between. Per germline, CDR1 SNHLY and CDR2 FYNNEI. The length of the CDR3 is 13 residues. Source material: peripheral blood. This clonotype was obtained from a woman in her forties who had recovered from COVID-19. This chain connects TRBV2 to TRBJ1-2; no reliable D call. The CDR3 region is CASSPGGVGGYTF. The CDR3 DNA reads as TGTGCCAGCAGTCCGGGAGGCGTCGGAGGCTACACCTTC.